This entry describes one TCR beta chain. This record belongs to a study of shared T cell receptors in the human thymus. Assay: immunoSEQ multiplex PCR; the TCRdb copy retains only in-frame clones and omits some. In the table there are about 380,000 clones, 95% of which are singletons. Germline lookup yields CDR1 SEHNR and CDR2 FQNEAQ (reference sequence). The V end lost 0 bases, the J end lost 5 bases, and 10 bases lay between the germline ends. The CDR3 covers 14 residues. The origin of this receptor is a human donor. Sequences were obtained from thymocytes. V gene TRBV7-9 combines with J gene TRBJ2-5; D gene ambiguous. The CDR3 region is CASSLARSQETQYF. CDR3 nucleotides: TGTGCCAGCAGCTTAGCACGTAGCCAGGAGACCCAGTACTTC.